This TCR beta chain was documented in a study of blood T cells in healthy people across ages. Using a J-beta primer mix together with a sample-barcoded 5' primer, a second PCR was run for roughly 6 to 12 cycles. TCRdb re-called the 5' RACE reads through MiXCR, storing one row per CDR3 protein. The data show about 1.8 million distinct CDR3 sequences, around half seen once. Germline CDR1 reads SGHTA; CDR2 reads FQGNSA. This CDR3 is 15 amino acids long. The V gene lost 2 bases and the J gene lost 0 bases, with 11 bases spanning the gap. A few counts support this clonotype. This receptor was obtained from a woman aged 35 to 49 in good health. What was sequenced was blood. The chain combines TRBV7-2 with TRBJ2-7, with D perhaps TRBD2 (6 bases). The CDR3 DNA reads as TGTGCCAGCAGCTTAAATAGCGGAAGCTCCTACGAGCAGTACTTC. This encodes CASSLNSGSSYEQYF.